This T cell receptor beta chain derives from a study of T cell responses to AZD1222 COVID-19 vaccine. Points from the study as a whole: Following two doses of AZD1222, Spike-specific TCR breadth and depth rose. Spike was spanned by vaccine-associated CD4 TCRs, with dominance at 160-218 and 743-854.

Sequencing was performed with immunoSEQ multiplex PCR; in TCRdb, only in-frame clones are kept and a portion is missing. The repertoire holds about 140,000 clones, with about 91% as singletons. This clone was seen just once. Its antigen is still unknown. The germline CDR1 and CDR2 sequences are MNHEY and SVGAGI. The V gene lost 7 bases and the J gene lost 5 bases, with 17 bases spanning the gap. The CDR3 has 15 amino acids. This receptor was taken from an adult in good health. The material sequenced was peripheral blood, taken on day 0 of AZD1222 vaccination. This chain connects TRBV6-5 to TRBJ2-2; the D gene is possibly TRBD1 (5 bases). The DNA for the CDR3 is TGTGCCAGCAAGGGGATATCAGGGAATACCGGGGAGCTGTTTTTT. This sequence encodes CASKGISGNTGELFF.